This entry lists 13 T cell receptor beta chains sequenced from one sample in a study of tissue T cells after allogeneic stem cell transplantation. This table comes from immunoSEQ multiplex PCR, and its TCRdb copy is limited to in-frame clones, with some not included. The sample has about 4,900 clones; 45% are singletons. Documented time point: mouse harvest day 14 after allogeneic transplant. The graft held 10^6 splenic CD5+ T cells and 10^7 T-cell-depleted bone marrow cells. The material sequenced was gut tissue. The receptors derive from a female BALB/c mouse given C57BL/6 T cells with graft-versus-host disease after an allogeneic hematopoietic cell transplant.

This clone was seen only a few times. Mouse gene names and germline throughout. The CDR3 DNA, read in part, is TGTGCCAGCAGCACTGGGTATGAACAGTAC. Translation gives CASSTGYEQY. The whole CDR3 sequence reads CASSTGYEQYF. The chain couples TRBV19 to TRBJ2-7; possible D gene TRBD2, 6 bases. The CDR3 end is not reached by the read, which stops 1 residue before it; the germline J gene fills it in. CDR3 length equals 11 residues. In germline, CDR1 is FNHDT, CDR2 SITEND (reference sequence). Trimming took 5 bases from V and 4 from J, leaving 7 bases between them.

This clone was found a few times. Mouse names are used for the genes. The CDR3 end is not reached by the read, which stops 1 residue before it; the germline J gene fills it in. The chain joins TRBV4 to TRBJ1-6; possible D gene TRBD1, 6 bases. TRBJ1-6 is known as an ORF, though its function is uncertain. Per germline, CDR1 LGHDT and CDR2 YNNKQL (reference sequence). This CDR3 region has 12 residues. The V end lost 5 bases, the J end lost 9 bases, and 8 bases lay between the germline ends. Incomplete CDR3 DNA: TGTGCCAGCAGCACCAGGGGTTCGCCCCTCTAC. Translated, it gives CASSTRGSPLY. The complete CDR3 reads CASSTRGSPLYF.

This clone showed up just once. The gene names given are mouse names. The read ends 1 residue early relative to the CDR3; the germline J gene fills the gap. This rearrangement joins TRBV23 to TRBJ2-1; TRBD1 is the table's D call and was not checked against the DNA. CDR1 is KGHTA and CDR2 is FQNQQP in the germline V gene. The CDR3 spans 13 residues. The CDR3 loop is CSSSRQNYAEQFF. CDR3 bases read: TGCTCCAGCAGTCGACAGAACTATGCTGAGCAGTTC.

Only one count was recorded for this clone. Mouse gene names apply. The CDR3 is cut off 1 residue early in the read; its end comes from the germline J gene. The rearrangement uses TRBV13-2 and TRBJ1-1; D ambiguous. Trimming cost V 0 bases and J 1 base, with 4 bases left between them. The CDR3 runs to 13 residues. CDR1 and CDR2 from the germline V gene are NNHNN and SYGAGS (reference sequence). This CDR3 reads CASGDARNTEVFF. The sequenced CDR3 bases are TGTGCCAGCGGTGATGCAAGAAACACAGAAGTCTTC.

Worth noting for this clone: Mouse gene names apply. The read is 1 residue too short to cover the CDR3 end, so that end is filled in from the germline J gene. J is TRBJ2-1 and V is TRBV26, with 8 bases identical to TRBD1. CDR3 length: 15 residues. Germline assignment: CDR1 KGHPV and CDR2 FQNQEV (reference sequence). Trimming cost V 4 bases and J 1 base; bases outside gene matches: 3. CDR3 loop: CASSRDRGNYAEQFF. The covered CDR3 bases are TGTGCCAGCAGTCGCGACAGGGGCAACTATGCTGAGCAGTTC.

This clone is categorized as medium-sized. Mouse germline and gene names are used. Read data end 1 residue before the CDR3 end; the end is taken from the germline J gene. The chain employs TRBV26 and TRBJ2-5, with 9 bases matching TRBD1. CDR1 is KGHPV and CDR2 is FQNQEV in the germline V gene (reference sequence). The length of the CDR3 is 13 residues. J lost 6 bases, V lost 6 bases, and 4 bases had no gene match. The chain's CDR3 is CASRTGGGDTQYF. The sequenced CDR3 bases are TGTGCCAGCAGGACAGGGGGTGGGGACACCCAGTAC. The variable domain in full, with the rest retrieved from reference TRBV26 and TRBJ2-5, is NSKVIQTPRYLVKGQGQKAKMRCIPEKGHPVVFWYQQNKNNEFKFLINFQNQEVLQQIDMTEKRFSAECPSNSPCSLEIQSSEAGDSALYLCASRTGGGDTQYFGPGTRLLVL.

Sample share makes this clone medium-sized. Gene names denote mouse genes. The read ends 1 residue shy of where the CDR3 ends; the end is completed using the germline J gene. The gene calls are TRBV13-1 and TRBJ1-1, with a possible D match to TRBD1 (5 bases). The CDR3 contains 14 residues. CDR1 is NSHNY and CDR2 is SYGAGN in the germline V gene. Trimming removed 3 bases at V and 1 base at J, with 10 bases between. Partial CDR3 DNA: TGTGCCAGCAGTGCGTCAGGGAGGAACACAGAAGTCTTC. Translation: CASSASGRNTEVF. The complete CDR3 reads CASSASGRNTEVFF.

As to this clone: The genes are named according to mouse. The read terminates 1 residue before the CDR3 end, so the remaining end is supplied by the germline J gene. The V call is TRBV3, the J call TRBJ1-1, with no clear D. The CDR3 runs 14 residues. CDR1 is SNHLY, CDR2 FYNGKV, per germline (reference sequence). V was shortened by 1 base and J by 0 bases, with 6 bases between the two germline ends. CDR3 bases read: TGTGCCAGCAGCTTAGAAAACTCAAACACAGAAGTCTTC. It specifies CASSLENSNTEVF. The full CDR3 is CASSLENSNTEVFF.

This clone was seen once. Gene names denote mouse genes. The CDR3 goes on 1 residue after the read ends, and that part is filled in from the germline J gene. The gene calls are TRBV16 and TRBJ2-7, with 8 bases aligning to TRBD2. This CDR3 is 15 amino acids long. Trimming took 0 bases from V and 7 from J; bases not matched to a gene: 8. The germline V gene has CDR1 SGHSA and CDR2 FRNQAP. The covered CDR3 bases are TGTGCAAGCAGCTTAGAGGTGGGGGGGGCGCGGGAACAGTAC. It is translated as CASSLEVGGAREQY. The full CDR3 protein is CASSLEVGGAREQYF.

Of note for this clone: Germline and genes: mouse. The read gets to within 1 residue of the CDR3 end, and the germline J gene fills in the rest. The J gene is TRBJ2-2, the V gene TRBV26; unclear D gene. CDR1 KGHPV and CDR2 FQNQEV come from the germline V gene (reference sequence). Between the trimmed V and J ends, which lost 6 bases and 1 base, there was a span of 0 bases. The CDR3 is 11 amino acids. The CDR3 sequence: CASRNTGQLYF. The sequenced CDR3 bases are TGTGCCAGCAGAAACACCGGGCAGCTCTAC.

Comments on this clone: An end of the junction differs from the germline gene, which may be a read error. Here the gene names and germline are mouse. The read is 1 residue too short to cover the CDR3 end, so that end is filled in from the germline J gene. This chain links TRBV19 with TRBJ2-2; 10 bases fit TRBD1. The CDR3 totals 15 residues. Germline loops: CDR1 FNHDT, CDR2 SITEND (reference sequence). The sequenced CDR3 bases are TGTGTCAGCAGCGGGACAGGGGAGAACACCGGGCAGCTCTAC. Amino acid sequence: CVSSGTGENTGQLY. Given in full, the CDR3 is CVSSGTGENTGQLYF.

Regarding this clone: Mouse gene names and germline throughout. The read ends 1 residue before the CDR3 terminus; that terminus is restored from the germline J gene. The chain links TRBV26 to TRBJ2-5; D possibly corresponds to TRBD1 (5 bases). Trimming left V 2 bases short and J 3 bases short, with 9 bases between. The CDR3 is 14 amino acids. Germline CDR1 reads KGHPV; CDR2 reads FQNQEV (reference sequence). The CDR3 loop reads CASSLEGRQDTQYF. The DNA read from the CDR3 is TGTGCCAGCAGTCTGGAGGGGAGGCAAGACACCCAGTAC.

This clone rates as medium-sized (0.01 to 0.1%). The gene names here belong to mouse. The read ends 1 residue shy of where the CDR3 ends; the end is completed using the germline J gene. The gene calls are TRBV23 and TRBJ2-7; the table gives TRBD1 as D, unverified against the DNA. Germline V lookup: CDR1 KGHTA, CDR2 FQNQQP. The CDR3 is made up of 15 amino acids. CDR3 sequence reads: CSSSQSGDRGYEQYF. Incomplete CDR3 DNA: TGCTCCAGCAGTCAATCTGGGGACAGGGGGTATGAACAGTAC.